The 17 T cell receptor beta chains reported below all come from one sample, sequenced in a study of cytomegalovirus exposure and HLA in healthy donors. This PCR relied on a set of 60 Vbeta primers and 13 Jbeta primers. Clones were read by immunoSEQ multiplex PCR, and TCRdb kept only the in-frame ones, dropping some. The data hold 110,000 to 150,000 clones, with roughly 70% observed a single time. Material for sequencing was PBMCs. All receptors derive from a man aged 25 to 45 in good health and CMV-seronegative.

The V gene is TRBV29-1, the J gene TRBJ1-1, with a tentative D call TRBD1 (6 bases). Germline loops: CDR1 SQVTM, CDR2 ANQGSEA. Trimming shortened V by 7 bases and J by 3 bases, and 12 bases separated the two germline ends. There are 12 residues in the CDR3. In DNA, the CDR3 is TGCAGCGCCCAGGGGCTCGACACTGAAGCTTTCTTT. Its translation: CSAQGLDTEAFF.

This chain uses TRBV5-1 with TRBJ1-6; D possibly corresponds to TRBD1 (5 bases). This CDR3 contains 14 residues. V was pared by 4 bases and J by 10 bases, with 15 bases between. Germline CDR1 is SGHRS and CDR2 is YFSETQ. CDR3 region: CASSAGTESSPLHF. The CDR3 bases are TGCGCCAGCAGCGCGGGGACCGAGTCCTCACCCCTCCACTTT. The variable domain in full, with the rest retrieved from reference TRBV5-1 and TRBJ1-6, is KAGVTQTPRYLIKTRGQQVTLSCSPISGHRSVSWYQQTPGQGLQFLFEYFSETQRNKGNFPGRFSGRQFSNSRSEMNVSTLELGDSALYLCASSAGTESSPLHFGNGTRLTVT.

The chain couples TRBV5-1 to TRBJ2-7, with a possible D match to TRBD2 (6 bases). CDR1 and CDR2 (germline): SGHRS, YFSETQ. CDR3 size: 14 residues. The germline V and J ends were trimmed by 2 bases and 3 bases, with 12 bases remaining between them. CDR3 loop: CASSLTGARYEQYF. CDR3 DNA sequence: TGCGCCAGCAGCTTAACGGGAGCCCGCTACGAGCAGTACTTC. Full variable domain (remainder filled in from reference TRBV5-1 and TRBJ2-7): KAGVTQTPRYLIKTRGQQVTLSCSPISGHRSVSWYQQTPGQGLQFLFEYFSETQRNKGNFPGRFSGRQFSNSRSEMNVSTLELGDSALYLCASSLTGARYEQYFGPGTRLTVT.

The CDR3 DNA sequence: TGTGCCAGTAGTTCCCGGGACAGGGGGCACTATGGCTACACCTTC. It is translated as CASSSRDRGHYGYTF. The chain couples TRBV19 to TRBJ1-2, with 12 bases that match TRBD1. Germline CDR1 reads LNHDA; CDR2 reads SQIVND (reference sequence). J gave up 3 bases and V 5 bases, and 4 bases lay outside the gene matches. This CDR3 has 15 residues.

This clone has just a few counts. The rearrangement uses TRBV4-2 and TRBJ2-7, with TRBD2 matching 11 bases. CDR1 and CDR2 from the germline V gene are LGHNA and YNFKEQ. Trimming removed 3 bases from V and 2 bases from J; junction bases left unmatched: 3. The CDR3 is 15 residues long. The CDR3 loop is CASSQGSGRAYEQYF. The CDR3 nucleotides read TGTGCCAGCAGCCAGGGTAGCGGGAGGGCCTACGAGCAGTACTTC.

For the CDR3, the DNA is TGTGCCAGCAGCCCACCGGAGGGGTGGGGTAGCTACACCTTC. Translation gives CASSPPEGWGSYTF. This chain uses TRBV4-2 with TRBJ1-2; weak D call: TRBD1 (5 bases). The CDR3 has 14 amino acids. The V gene lost 4 bases and the J gene lost 9 bases, with 18 bases spanning the gap. CDR1 and CDR2 (germline): LGHNA, YNFKEQ.

This rearrangement joins TRBV6-1 to TRBJ2-5; D is possibly TRBD1 (6 bases). CDR3 length: 15 residues. The germline V gene encodes CDR1 MNHNS and CDR2 SASEGT. The ends were cut back, 5 bases at V and 1 base at J, with 14 bases in the middle. This chain's CDR3 is CASSPVLGGQETQYF. The CDR3 bases are TGTGCCAGCAGTCCAGTTTTAGGGGGCCAAGAGACCCAGTACTTC.

The genes are TRBV5-1 and TRBJ2-5; tentative D call: TRBD1 (5 bases). The V end was cut by 4 bases, the J end by 1 base, with 8 bases between. The CDR3 runs to 13 residues. Germline assignment: CDR1 SGHRS and CDR2 YFSETQ. Here the CDR3 DNA reads TGCGCCAGCAGCAGGGGCACCCAAGAGACCCAGTACTTC. Its translation is CASSRGTQETQYF.

The CDR3 reads CASSLIPGETQYF. Here the CDR3 DNA reads TGCGCCAGCAGCCTTATACCAGGGGAGACCCAGTACTTC. The chain uses TRBV5-1 and TRBJ2-5; D possibly corresponds to TRBD1 (5 bases). CDR1 is SGHRS and CDR2 is YFSETQ in the germline V gene. CDR3 size: 13 residues. V was pared by 4 bases and J by 5 bases, with 12 bases between.

V is TRBV7-2 and J is TRBJ2-3; possible D gene TRBD2, 5 bases. The CDR3 consists of 15 residues. The V gene's germline CDR1 is SGHTA and CDR2 FQGNSA. V shed 5 bases and J shed 1 base, with 13 bases lying between them. CDR3 sequence (DNA): TGTGCCAGCAGCCCCGCGGGCCGCGGCACAGATACGCAGTATTTT. This codes for CASSPAGRGTDTQYF. Supplemented by reference TRBV7-2 and TRBJ2-3, the full variable domain reads GAGVSQSPSNKVTEKGKDVELRCDPISGHTALYWYRQSLGQGLEFLIYFQGNSAPDKSGLPSDRFSAERTGGSVSTLTIQRTQQEDSAVYLCASSPAGRGTDTQYFGPGTRLTVL.

The J gene is TRBJ1-1, the V gene TRBV19; a possible D gene is TRBD1 (5 bases). This CDR3 contains 17 residues. Trimming pared 3 bases from V and 5 bases from J, leaving 22 bases between. The germline V gene encodes CDR1 LNHDA and CDR2 SQIVND (reference sequence). The CDR3 DNA reads as TGTGCCAGTAGTATCCTGTTCCCCAGGGCCGCATGGACTGAAGCTTTCTTT. It specifies CASSILFPRAAWTEAFF.

The CDR3 region has the DNA TGCGCCAGCAGCGATCAGGCGGGGCTGAACAATGAGCAGTTCTTC. Protein: CASSDQAGLNNEQFF. The rearrangement uses TRBV5-1 and TRBJ2-1; TRBD2 might be the D (6 bases). Per germline, CDR1 SGHRS and CDR2 YFSETQ. Deletions cut 4 bases from V and 5 bases from J, with 16 bases between. The length of the CDR3 is 15 residues.

This chain uses TRBV7-6 with TRBJ2-3; 8 bases line up with TRBD1. The trim removed 4 bases at V and 5 bases at J, leaving 5 bases unmatched. The CDR3 consists of 14 residues. The germline V gene encodes CDR1 SGHVS and CDR2 FNYEAQ. The DNA of the CDR3 is TGTGCCAGCAGCTCAGCAGGGGGCAGAGATACGCAGTATTTT. Translated: CASSSAGGRDTQYF.

The chain recombines TRBV6-5 with TRBJ1-2, with 7 bases identical to TRBD1. Germline CDR1 and CDR2: MNHEY and SVGAGI. This CDR3 contains 12 residues. Losses at the gene ends were 6 bases for V and 7 bases for J; bases not matched to a gene: 5. The CDR3 here is CASRETGFGYTF. CDR3 nucleotide sequence: TGTGCCAGCAGGGAGACAGGGTTTGGCTACACCTTC.

CDR3 sequence: CASSLLGQNYGYTF. The DNA for the CDR3 is TGTGCCAGCAGTTTGCTGGGACAAAACTATGGCTACACCTTC. The chain is built from TRBV28 and TRBJ1-2, with a possible D match to TRBD1 (6 bases). Germline V lookup: CDR1 MDHEN, CDR2 SYDVKM. The V end was cut by 3 bases, the J end by 2 bases, with 10 bases between. The CDR3 spans 14 residues.

J is TRBJ1-5 and V is TRBV19; D gene ambiguous. The V end lost 7 bases, the J end lost 3 bases, and 10 bases lay between the germline ends. The CDR3 extends over 13 amino acids. Germline CDR1 reads LNHDA; CDR2 reads SQIVND (reference sequence). The CDR3 region is CASTAGFNQPQHF. CDR3 nucleotides: TGTGCCAGTACTGCGGGGTTCAATCAGCCCCAGCATTTT.

The gene calls are TRBV19 and TRBJ2-4, with 11 bases lining up with TRBD1. CDR1 is LNHDA, CDR2 SQIVND, per germline (reference sequence). The CDR3 consists of 14 residues. V gave up 8 bases and J gave up 12 bases; unmatched junction bases: 12. For the CDR3, the DNA is TGTGCCAGTTGCCCCCGGGACAGGGGGTACAGTCAGTACTTC. Encoded protein: CASCPRDRGYSQYF.